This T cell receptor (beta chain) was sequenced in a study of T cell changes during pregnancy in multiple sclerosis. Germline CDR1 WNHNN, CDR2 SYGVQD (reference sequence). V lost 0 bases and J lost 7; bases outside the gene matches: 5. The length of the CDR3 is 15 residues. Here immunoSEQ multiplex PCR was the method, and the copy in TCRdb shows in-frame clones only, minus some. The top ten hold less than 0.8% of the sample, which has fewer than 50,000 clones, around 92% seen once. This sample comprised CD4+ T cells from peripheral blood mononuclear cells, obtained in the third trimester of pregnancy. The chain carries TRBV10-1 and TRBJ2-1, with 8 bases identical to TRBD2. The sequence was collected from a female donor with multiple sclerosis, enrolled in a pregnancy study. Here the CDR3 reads CASSESSGSKNEQFF. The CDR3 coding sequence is TGCGCCAGCAGTGAGTCGAGCGGGAGTAAAAATGAGCAGTTCTTC.